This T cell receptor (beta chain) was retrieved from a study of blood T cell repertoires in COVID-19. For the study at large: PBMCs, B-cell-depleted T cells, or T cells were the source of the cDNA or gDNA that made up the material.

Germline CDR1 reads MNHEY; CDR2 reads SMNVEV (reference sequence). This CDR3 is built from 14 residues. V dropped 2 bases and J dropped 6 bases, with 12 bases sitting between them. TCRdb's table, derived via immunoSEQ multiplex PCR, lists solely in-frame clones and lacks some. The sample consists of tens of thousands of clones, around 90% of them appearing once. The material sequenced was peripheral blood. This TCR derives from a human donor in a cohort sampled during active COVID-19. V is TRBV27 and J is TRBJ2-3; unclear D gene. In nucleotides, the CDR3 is TGTGCCAGCAGTTTAATCTATTCGAGGGATACGCAGTATTTT. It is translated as CASSLIYSRDTQYF.